These 19 T cell receptor beta chains share one sample of origin, sequenced in a study of control samples from healthy donors and cancer patients. The assay was immunoSEQ multiplex PCR, and TCRdb's table has in-frame clones only and misses some. The sample records 65,000 to 95,000 clones, more than 75% being singletons. Sequencing used blood. The receptors were gathered from a middle-aged man in good health.

This chain uses TRBV5-4 with TRBJ1-5; D remains unclear. V was trimmed by 0 bases and J by 4 bases, leaving 11 bases between them. CDR3 size: 15 residues. Per the germline V gene, CDR1 is SGHNT and CDR2 is YYREEE (reference sequence). The CDR3 region is CASSLDGAPNQPQHF. The CDR3 bases are TGTGCCAGCAGCTTGGACGGAGCCCCGAATCAGCCCCAGCATTTT.

The chain couples TRBV6-5 to TRBJ2-1; 7 nucleotides line up with TRBD2. V was clipped by 6 bases and J by 9 bases; unmatched bases: 5. The germline V gene encodes CDR1 MNHEY and CDR2 SVGAGI. This CDR3 has 12 amino acids. CDR3 protein: CASRSTGGEQFF. The DNA for the CDR3 is TGTGCCAGCAGGTCGACGGGAGGTGAGCAGTTCTTC.

The V gene is TRBV19, the J gene TRBJ1-5; D unresolved. V lost 0 bases and J 9 bases, leaving 15 bases between the germline ends. The CDR3 is 15 residues long. Germline assignment: CDR1 LNHDA and CDR2 SQIVND (reference sequence). The CDR3 nucleotides read TGTGCCAGTAGTATAGATCCTTTCAATTTGCGGCCCCAGCATTTT. Its translation is CASSIDPFNLRPQHF.

The chain has TRBV19 and TRBJ1-5; D not resolved. V was shortened by 3 bases and J by 3 bases, with 9 bases between the two germline ends. The germline V gene encodes CDR1 LNHDA and CDR2 SQIVND (reference sequence). CDR3 length equals 14 residues. The CDR3 reads CASSMGRYNQPQHF. CDR3 in DNA: TGTGCCAGTAGTATGGGCAGGTACAATCAGCCCCAGCATTTT.

V gene TRBV28 combines with J gene TRBJ1-5, with a possible D match to TRBD1 (6 bases). The CDR3 contains 15 residues. Germline values: CDR1 MDHEN, CDR2 SYDVKM. Deletions cut 3 bases from V and 2 bases from J, with 11 bases between. This chain's CDR3 is CASSFIGGGNQPQHF. CDR3 coding DNA: TGTGCCAGCAGTTTTATCGGGGGCGGCAATCAGCCCCAGCATTTT.

Of note for this clone: This same CDR3 is encoded by further DNA sequences in the sample. The rearrangement joins TRBV6-6 to TRBJ2-7; a possible D gene is TRBD1 (6 bases). Germline loops: CDR1 MNHNY, CDR2 SVGAGI (reference sequence). The CDR3 has 13 amino acids. Deletions cut 2 bases from V and 3 bases from J, with 8 bases between. CDR3 nucleotides: TGTGCCAGCAGTTACGAAGGGGGCTACGAGCAGTACGTC. Its translation: CASSYEGGYEQYV.

The rearrangement joins TRBV6-2 or TRBV6-3 to TRBJ1-1; 10 bases match TRBD1. Germline V CDR1 and CDR2: MNHEY, SVGEGT. With 0 bases clipped from V and 0 bases from J, the junction kept 10 bases outside the gene matches. CDR3 length: 19 residues. The CDR3 DNA sequence: TGTGCCAGCAGTTACTCGTACGGACAGGGGGGCTATTTGAACACTGAAGCTTTCTTT. Translation gives CASSYSYGQGGYLNTEAFF.

This chain links TRBV7-2 with TRBJ1-1; D not certain. The V and J ends lost 5 bases and 1 base respectively, with 14 bases between them. Germline CDR1 and CDR2: SGHTA and FQGNSA. The CDR3 is 15 amino acids. Here the CDR3 DNA reads TGTGCCAGCAGCCCCCGGGCAGGCGGGAACACTGAAGCTTTCTTT. It translates to CASSPRAGGNTEAFF.

The chain has TRBV11-2 and TRBJ2-5; a weak D match, TRBD2 (5 bases). Trimming pared 5 bases from V and 5 bases from J, leaving 24 bases between. This CDR3 contains 17 residues. Germline V CDR1 and CDR2: SGHAT, FQNNGV. The CDR3, as DNA: TGTGCCAGCAGCCCCGACCCCCCACTAGAGGCTCGGGAGACCCAGTACTTC. As protein: CASSPDPPLEARETQYF.

The V gene is TRBV13, the J gene TRBJ2-7; TRBD2 might be the D (5 bases). CDR1 is PRHDT and CDR2 is FYEKMQ in the germline V gene (reference sequence). Trimming removed 2 bases at V and 3 bases at J, with 11 bases between. This CDR3 is 14 amino acids long. The CDR3, as DNA: TGTGCCAGCAGCTTAAGAGGGATGGGCTACGAGCAGTACTTC. This sequence encodes CASSLRGMGYEQYF. Variable domain in full (rest from reference TRBV13 and TRBJ2-7): AAGVIQSPRHLIKEKRETATLKCYPIPRHDTVYWYQQGPGQDPQFLISFYEKMQSDKGSIPDRFSAQQFSDYHSELNMSSLELGDSALYFCASSLRGMGYEQYFGPGTRLTVT.

This chain joins TRBV9 and TRBJ2-1; D is possibly TRBD2 (6 bases). The CDR3 runs to 15 residues. With 0 bases removed from V and 5 bases from J, the gap between germline ends came to 12 bases. Germline-derived CDR1 and CDR2 are SGDLS and YYNGEE. In DNA form, the CDR3 reads TGTGCCAGCAGCGTAGACCTAGCGACGAACAATGAGCAGTTCTTC. Protein product: CASSVDLATNNEQFF.

The chain joins TRBV5-6 to TRBJ2-6; no clear D. Germline V gene lookup returns CDR1 SGHDT and CDR2 YYEEEE. The CDR3 totals 18 residues. Trimming cost V 0 bases and J 0 bases, with 13 bases left between them. Here the CDR3 DNA reads TGTGCCAGCAGCTTGGGAGCAGGACGGCCCTCTGGGGCCAACGTCCTGACTTTC. Translated: CASSLGAGRPSGANVLTF.

This clone was seen only once. J is TRBJ1-1 and V is TRBV25-1, with D perhaps TRBD1 (6 bases). Germline lookup yields CDR1 MGHDK and CDR2 SYGVNS. V was shortened by 6 bases and J by 7 bases, with 15 bases between the two germline ends. The CDR3 sequence is 13 residues long. Here the CDR3 reads CASSHGTSFEAFF. CDR3 DNA: TGTGCCAGCAGCCACGGGACATCCTTTGAAGCTTTCTTT.

This chain uses TRBV6-1 with TRBJ2-7; possibly TRBD2 for D (6 bases). This CDR3 comprises 14 residues. In germline, CDR1 is MNHNS, CDR2 SASEGT. V dropped 0 bases and J dropped 4 bases, with 10 bases sitting between them. CDR3 sequence (DNA): TGTGCCAGCAGTGAAGCCCCGGGGACTTACGAGCAGTACGTC. It codes for CASSEAPGTYEQYV.

This rearrangement joins TRBV20-1 to TRBJ2-5, with TRBD1 matching over 7 bases. After removal of 3 bases from V and 3 bases from J, the junction contained 1 base not matched to a gene. The CDR3 is 12 amino acids. Per the germline V gene, CDR1 is DFQATT and CDR2 is SNEGSKA (reference sequence). CDR3 DNA sequence: TGCAGTGCTAGTGACAGGGAAGAGACCCAGTACTTC. It yields the protein CSASDREETQYF.

The CDR3: CASSPRDSYEQYF. In nucleotides, the CDR3 is TGTGCCAGCTCACCCCGGGACTCCTACGAGCAGTACTTC. The chain is built from TRBV18 and TRBJ2-7; TRBD2 is a possible D gene (5 bases). The germline gives CDR1 KGHSH, CDR2 LQKENI. The V and J ends lost 3 bases and 0 bases respectively, with 6 bases between them. This CDR3 is built from 13 residues.

The chain combines TRBV14 with TRBJ1-2; 8 bases are shared with TRBD1. V trimming: 4 bases; J trimming: 4 bases; junction bases outside the gene matches: 5. The length of the CDR3 is 14 residues. Germline CDR1 reads SGHDN; CDR2 reads FVKESK. As DNA, the CDR3 is TGTGCCAGCAGCCCACTGGGACAGGTCTATGGCTACACCTTC. It specifies CASSPLGQVYGYTF.

This rearrangement joins TRBV10-3 to TRBJ2-2; no clear D gene. V was cut by 2 bases and J by 0 bases, with 13 bases left in between. CDR3 length equals 17 residues. CDR1 and CDR2 (germline): ENHRY, SYGVKD. CDR3 loop: CAISERVGQPNTGELFF. Here the CDR3 DNA reads TGTGCCATCAGTGAGAGAGTTGGGCAACCGAACACCGGGGAGCTGTTTTTT.

The chain's CDR3 is CAWVDRKRDEKLFF. The CDR3 nucleotides are TGTGCCTGGGTGGACCGGAAGAGGGATGAAAAACTGTTTTTT. The V call is TRBV30, the J call TRBJ1-4; D is unclear. The CDR3 has 14 amino acids. CDR1 GTSNPN and CDR2 SVGIG come from the germline V gene (reference sequence). Deletions cut 5 bases from V and 6 bases from J, with 16 bases between.